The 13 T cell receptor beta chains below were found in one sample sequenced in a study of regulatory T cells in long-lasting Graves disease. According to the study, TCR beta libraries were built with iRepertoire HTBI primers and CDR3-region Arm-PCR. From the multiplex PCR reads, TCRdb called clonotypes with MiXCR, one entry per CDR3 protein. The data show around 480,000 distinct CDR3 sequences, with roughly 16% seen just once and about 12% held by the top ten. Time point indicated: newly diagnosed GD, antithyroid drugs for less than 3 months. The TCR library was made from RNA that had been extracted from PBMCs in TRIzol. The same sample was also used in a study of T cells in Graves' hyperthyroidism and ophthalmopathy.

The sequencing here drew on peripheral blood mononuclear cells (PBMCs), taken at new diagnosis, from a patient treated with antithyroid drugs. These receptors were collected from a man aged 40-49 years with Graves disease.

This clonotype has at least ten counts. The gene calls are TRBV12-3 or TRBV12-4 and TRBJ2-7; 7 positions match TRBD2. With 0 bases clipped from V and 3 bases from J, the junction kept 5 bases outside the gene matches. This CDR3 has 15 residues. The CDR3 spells CASSLASGGNYEQYF. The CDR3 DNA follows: TGTGCCAGCAGTTTAGCGTCCGGGGGGAACTACGAGCAGTACTTC.

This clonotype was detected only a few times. For the CDR3, the DNA is TGTGCCATCAGTGAGTCAACAGGCTACAATGAGCAGTTCTTC. This gives the protein CAISESTGYNEQFF. The chain uses TRBV10-3 and TRBJ2-1, with D perhaps matching TRBD1 (5 bases). Trimming left V 0 bases short and J 3 bases short, with 6 bases between. The germline V gene has CDR1 ENHRY and CDR2 SYGVKD. The CDR3 is 14 amino acids.

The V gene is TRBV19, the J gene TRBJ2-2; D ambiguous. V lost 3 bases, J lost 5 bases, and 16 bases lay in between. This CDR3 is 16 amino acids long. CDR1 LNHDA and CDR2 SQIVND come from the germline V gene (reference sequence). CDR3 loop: CASSIFHPGRTGELFF. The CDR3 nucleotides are TGTGCCAGTAGTATTTTCCACCCCGGTCGAACCGGGGAGCTGTTTTTT.

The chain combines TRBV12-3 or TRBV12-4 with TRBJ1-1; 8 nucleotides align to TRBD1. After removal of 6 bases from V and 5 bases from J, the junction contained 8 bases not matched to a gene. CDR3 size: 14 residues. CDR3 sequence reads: CASSRTGRRTEAFF. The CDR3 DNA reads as TGTGCCAGCAGCCGGACAGGGCGGCGGACTGAAGCTTTCTTT.

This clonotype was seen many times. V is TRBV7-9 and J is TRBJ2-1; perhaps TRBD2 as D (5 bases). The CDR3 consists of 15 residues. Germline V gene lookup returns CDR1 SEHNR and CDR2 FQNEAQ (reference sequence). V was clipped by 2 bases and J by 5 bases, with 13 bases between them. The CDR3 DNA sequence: TGTGCCAGCAGCTTATCGTCCCTAGCTAACAATGAGCAGTTCTTC. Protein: CASSLSSLANNEQFF.

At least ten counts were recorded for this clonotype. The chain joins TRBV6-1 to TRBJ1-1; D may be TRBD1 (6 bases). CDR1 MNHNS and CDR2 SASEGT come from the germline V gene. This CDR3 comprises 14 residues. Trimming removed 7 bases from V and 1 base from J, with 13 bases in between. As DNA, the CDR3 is TGTGCCAGCAAACCCAGGGGTTCGAACACTGAAGCTTTCTTT. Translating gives CASKPRGSNTEAFF.

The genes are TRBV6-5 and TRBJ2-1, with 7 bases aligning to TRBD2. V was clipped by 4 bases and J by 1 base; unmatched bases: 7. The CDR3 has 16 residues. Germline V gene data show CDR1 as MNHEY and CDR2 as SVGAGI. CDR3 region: CASSSGSGSSYNEQFF. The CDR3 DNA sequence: TGTGCCAGCAGTTCTGGTAGCGGGTCTTCCTACAATGAGCAGTTCTTC.

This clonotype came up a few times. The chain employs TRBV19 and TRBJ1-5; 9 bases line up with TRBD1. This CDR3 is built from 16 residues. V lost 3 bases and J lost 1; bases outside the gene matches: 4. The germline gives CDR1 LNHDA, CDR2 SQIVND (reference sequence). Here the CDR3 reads CASSIRGTGSNQPQHF. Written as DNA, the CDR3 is TGTGCCAGTAGTATTCGGGGGACAGGGAGCAATCAGCCCCAGCATTTT. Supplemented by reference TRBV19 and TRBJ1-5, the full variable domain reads DGGITQSPKYLFRKEGQNVTLSCEQNLNHDAMYWYRQDPGQGLRLIYYSQIVNDFQKGDIAEGYSVSREKKESFPLTVTSAQKNPTAFYLCASSIRGTGSNQPQHFGDGTRLSIL.

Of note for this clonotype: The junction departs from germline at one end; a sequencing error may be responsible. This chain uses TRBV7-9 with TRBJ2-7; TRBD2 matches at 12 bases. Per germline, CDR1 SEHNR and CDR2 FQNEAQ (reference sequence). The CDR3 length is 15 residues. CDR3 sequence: CASSRRLAGVYKQYF. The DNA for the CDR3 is TGTGCCAGCAGCAGGCGACTAGCGGGAGTCTACAAGCAGTACTTC.

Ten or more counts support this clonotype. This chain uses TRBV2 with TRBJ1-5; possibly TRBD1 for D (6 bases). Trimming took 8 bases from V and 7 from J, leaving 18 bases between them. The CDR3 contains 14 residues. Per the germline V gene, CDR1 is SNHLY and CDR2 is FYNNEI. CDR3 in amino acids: CASGPRGAGQPQHF. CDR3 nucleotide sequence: TGTGCCAGCGGGCCTCGGGGGGCTGGGCAGCCCCAGCATTTT.

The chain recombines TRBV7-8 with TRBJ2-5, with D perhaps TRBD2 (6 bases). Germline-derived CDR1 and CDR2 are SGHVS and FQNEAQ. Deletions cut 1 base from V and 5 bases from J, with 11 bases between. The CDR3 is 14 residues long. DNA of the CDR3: TGTGCCAGCAGCTTAGGCGGGGCCCCCGAGACCCAGTACTTC. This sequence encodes CASSLGGAPETQYF.

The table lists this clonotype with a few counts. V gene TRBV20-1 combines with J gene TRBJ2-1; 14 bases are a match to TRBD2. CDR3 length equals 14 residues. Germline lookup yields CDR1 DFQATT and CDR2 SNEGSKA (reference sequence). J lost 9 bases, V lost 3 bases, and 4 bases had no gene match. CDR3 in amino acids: CSASEGLAGAEQFF. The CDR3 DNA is TGCAGTGCTAGTGAGGGACTAGCGGGAGCTGAGCAGTTCTTC.

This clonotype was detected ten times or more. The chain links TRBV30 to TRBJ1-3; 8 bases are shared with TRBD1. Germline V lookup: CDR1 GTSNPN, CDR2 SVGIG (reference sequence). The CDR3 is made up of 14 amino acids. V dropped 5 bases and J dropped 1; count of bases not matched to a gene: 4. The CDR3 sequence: CAWGTGRSGNTIYF. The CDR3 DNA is TGTGCCTGGGGGACAGGAAGATCTGGAAACACCATATATTTT.